Sequencing of this TCR beta chain was carried out in a study of T cells after posttransplantation cyclophosphamide. This clone was seen a single time. Its antigen remains unknown. This related bone marrow graft donor gave peripheral blood on the day of marrow donation. Germline V CDR1 and CDR2: LGHNT, FRNRAP. This CDR3 has 17 amino acids. With 0 bases removed from V and 3 bases from J, the gap between germline ends came to 15 bases. Study results and limitations: TRB clonality was highly associated with recipient CMV seropositivity and reactivation. Later post-transplant blood repertoires were often dominated by donor CD8+ memory clones.

Profiling relied on immunoSEQ multiplex PCR, and the TCRdb table lists in-frame clones only, not all of them. The table shows about 66,000 clones, with roughly 93% occurring only once. Sample: PBMCs. This sequence originates from a woman aged 30 to 39 in good health and a related stem cell transplant donor. The chain couples TRBV12-5 to TRBJ2-1; TRBD1 might be the D (6 bases). CDR3 bases: TGTGCTAGTGGTTTGGTAGTGGCAGGGGATGTCTACAATGAGCAGTTCTTC. Encoded protein: CASGLVVAGDVYNEQFF.